This T cell receptor beta chain was found in a study of T-cell memory formation after mild COVID-19. Whole-study context: Clusters were largely donor specific.

TCRdb recomputed calls from the 5' RACE reads with MiXCR, one row per CDR3 protein. This table has around 530,000 distinct CDR3 sequences, 20% to 25% appearing once. V lost 3 bases, J lost 4 bases, and 17 bases stayed unmatched. This CDR3 is built from 18 residues. This clonotype was counted at least ten times. This chain joins TRBV12-3 or TRBV12-4 and TRBJ2-7, with TRBD2 matching over 8 bases. This sequence was found in an adult woman who had mild COVID-19 (a few samples of this study predate the infection). Cell type and time point are not known. Source material: PBMCs or a T cell subset sorted from them (not recorded which). As DNA, the CDR3 is TGTGCCAGCAGTTTTCTCTCCGTGGCGGGAGGTTCCCGATACGAGCAGTACTTC. It is translated as CASSFLSVAGGSRYEQYF.